This T cell receptor beta chain was recovered during a study of regulatory T cells in long-lasting Graves disease. Broader study findings: Persistent cases favored TRBV28, TRBJ1-2 and TRBJ2-5. TCR diversity was lower in persistent than newly diagnosed Graves' disease.

This clonotype was seen ten or more times. Its target is unknown. Germline assignment: CDR1 MNHEY and CDR2 SVGAGI. Losses at the gene ends were 0 bases for V and 4 bases for J; bases not matched to a gene: 8. The CDR3 is made up of 18 amino acids. HTBI primers from iRepertoire and Arm-PCR of CDR3 regions yielded the TCR beta libraries. TCRdb analysed the multiplex PCR reads with MiXCR anew, one entry per CDR3 protein. The sample holds 390,000 or so distinct CDR3 sequences, approximately 25% seen once. Documented time point: persistent/refractory GD, antithyroid drugs over 5 years with positive TRAb. There was RNA extracted from PBMCs, and the TCR library was made from it. American Thyroid Association guidelines defined how Graves' disease was diagnosed.

This specimen consisted of peripheral blood mononuclear cells (PBMCs), obtained when the disease was refractory, from a patient treated with antithyroid drugs. This chain links TRBV6-5 with TRBJ2-2; 10 bases fit TRBD1. The TCR was taken from a middle-aged woman with Graves disease. CDR3: CASSYSKRQGAFTGELFF. Here the CDR3 DNA reads TGTGCCAGCAGTTACTCAAAACGACAGGGGGCATTCACCGGGGAGCTGTTTTTT.